This TCR beta chain was captured in a study of cytotoxic CD8 clonotypes in ibrutinib-treated CLL. Study-wide background: Response samples were obtained once patients had received a median around 12 months of treatment, range 6 to 36.

CDR3 length equals 14 residues. Trimming took off 6 bases at V and 4 bases at J, with 16 bases between the two ends. Germline assignment: CDR1 SGHAT and CDR2 FQNNGV. Only in-frame clones appear in the TCRdb table, and some are missing; sequencing was by immunoSEQ multiplex PCR. The table includes some 120,000 clones, 58% detected once. This chain connects TRBV11-2 to TRBJ2-7, with D perhaps matching TRBD1 or TRBD2 (5 bases each). The specimen comprised PBMCs, sampled after 24 months of ibrutinib treatment. This clonotype was sampled from a human donor with chronic lymphocytic leukemia. CDR3 protein: CASRRGLDIYEQYF. As DNA, the CDR3 is TGTGCCAGCAGGAGGGGTCTGGACATTTACGAGCAGTACTTC. The whole variable domain, filled in from reference TRBV11-2 and TRBJ2-7, reads EAGVAQSPRYKIIEKRQSVAFWCNPISGHATLYWYQQILGQGPKLLIQFQNNGVVDDSQLPKDRFSAERLKGVDSTLKIQPAKLEDSAVYLCASRRGLDIYEQYFGPGTRLTVT.